This T cell receptor (beta chain) was captured by sequencing in a study of response to subunit inactivated influenza vaccine. TCRdb ran MiXCR on the RT-PCR reads and lists one entry per CDR3 protein. The table has about 780,000 distinct CDR3 sequences, around 20% seen once. Study-wide results and caveats: Authors suggested few new T cells are recruited by each seasonal influenza vaccination.

This clonotype has a handful of counts. Its target is not known. The V and J ends lost 6 bases and 3 bases respectively, with 9 bases between them. Germline CDR1 and CDR2: MNHNS and SASEGT. The CDR3 sequence is 13 residues long. The chain has TRBV6-1 and TRBJ1-5; the D is unclear. The material was PBMCs from blood, obtained approximately 5 days after vaccination. This TCR derives from a man aged 50 to 60 who received an inactivated influenza vaccine. The CDR3 nucleotides read TGTGCCAGCAGCGATGCCTCCAATCAGCCCCAGCATTTT. Translated: CASSDASNQPQHF.